What follows are 6 T cell receptor beta chains derived from one specimen sequenced in a study of molecular identifiers for immune sequencing clone quantification. In TCRdb, the PCR reads were re-called with MiXCR into one record per CDR3 protein. The top ten clones hold 0.85% to 0.9% of a sample with 550,000 to 750,000 distinct CDR3 sequences, 20% of them seen once. The specimen sequenced was naive CD8+ T cells from blood, with Jurkat cell RNA spiked in. Stated subset: FACS-sorted CD8+CD4-CCR7+CD45RA+ naive T cells. All receptors derive from a human donor in good health. Some libraries in this study had Jurkat cell RNA spiked in.

This clonotype was counted at least ten times. The chain joins TRBV4-3 to TRBJ2-1; 7 bases fit TRBD2. This CDR3 has 15 amino acids. Trimming at V came to 1 base and at J to 10 bases, leaving 10 bases not matched to a gene. Germline values: CDR1 LGHNA, CDR2 YSLEER. The CDR3 DNA sequence: TGCGCCAGCAGCCAAGTACCCCTGGGGGGGGAGGAGCAGTTCTTC. Translating it yields CASSQVPLGGEEQFF.

Worth noting for this clonotype: One junction end does not reproduce the germline sequence, and a read error may be involved. The rearrangement uses TRBV4-1 and TRBJ2-2, with D tentatively TRBD2 (5 bases). The CDR3 sequence is 12 residues long. Germline-derived CDR1 and CDR2 are MGHRA and YSYEKL. This chain's CDR3 is CASSQGTGELLF. The CDR3 DNA is TGCGCCAGCAGCCAAGGCACCGGGGAGCTGCTTTTT.

This clonotype was seen many times. This rearrangement joins TRBV4-1 to TRBJ1-6; no definite D call. This CDR3 spans 18 amino acids. Per germline, CDR1 MGHRA and CDR2 YSYEKL. V was clipped by 5 bases and J by 7 bases, with 24 bases between them. DNA of the CDR3: TGCGCCAGCAGCATAAGAGAACTCCGGGCGGACGGCAATTCACCCCTCCACTTT. Residues: CASSIRELRADGNSPLHF.

About this clonotype: A read error may explain this, as a much larger clone is one base away. The chain employs TRBV21-1 and TRBJ2-7; the table's TRBD2 call for D was not verified on the DNA. TRBV21-1 is a pseudogene segment. This CDR3 has 16 residues. The DNA for the CDR3 is TGTGCCAGCAGCCCGGGGAGGGACGGCGCCTCCTACGGGCAGTACTTC. This gives the protein CASSPGRDGASYGQYF.

This clonotype has at least ten counts. As DNA, the CDR3 is TGTGCCAGCAGCACCACAGGGCCCAGGGTCTACGAGCAGTACTTC. Amino acids: CASSTTGPRVYEQYF. The J gene is TRBJ2-7, the V gene TRBV14; perhaps TRBD1 as D (6 bases). The ends were cut back, 5 bases at V and 3 bases at J, with 17 bases in the middle. The CDR3 sequence is 15 residues long. The germline gives CDR1 SGHDN, CDR2 FVKESK.

The chain links TRBV9 to TRBJ2-7; 10 bases map to TRBD2. V trimming: 4 bases; J trimming: 1 base; junction bases outside the gene matches: 8. This CDR3 comprises 16 residues. Germline CDR1 is SGDLS and CDR2 is YYNGEE. CDR3 coding DNA: TGTGCCAGCAGCCCCGGGACTAGCGTTTCGTCCTACGAGCAGTACTTC. This encodes CASSPGTSVSSYEQYF.